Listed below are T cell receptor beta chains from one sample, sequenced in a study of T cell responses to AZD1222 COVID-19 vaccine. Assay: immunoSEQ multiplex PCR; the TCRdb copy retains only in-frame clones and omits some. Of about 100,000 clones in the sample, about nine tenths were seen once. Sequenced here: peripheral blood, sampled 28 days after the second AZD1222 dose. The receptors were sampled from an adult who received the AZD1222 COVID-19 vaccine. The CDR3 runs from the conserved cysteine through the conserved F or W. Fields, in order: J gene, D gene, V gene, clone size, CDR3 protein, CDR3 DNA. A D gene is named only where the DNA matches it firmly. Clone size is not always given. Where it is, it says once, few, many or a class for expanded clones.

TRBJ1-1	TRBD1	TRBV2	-	CASVFPQTQGAGTEAFF	TGTGCCAGCGTTTTTCCCCAAACCCAGGGGGCAGGTACTGAAGCTTTCTTT
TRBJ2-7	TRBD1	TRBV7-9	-	CASSSSWDSRSSYEQYF	TGTGCCAGCAGCTCCTCCTGGGACAGTCGTAGCTCCTACGAGCAGTACTTC
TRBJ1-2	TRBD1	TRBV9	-	CASSVAGQGTYGYTF	TGTGCCAGCAGCGTAGCCGGACAGGGGACCTATGGCTACACCTTC
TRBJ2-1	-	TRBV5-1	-	CASGNRARLSYNEQFF	TGCGCCAGCGGAAACAGGGCCCGGCTATCCTACAATGAGCAGTTCTTC
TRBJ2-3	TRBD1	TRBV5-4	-	CASSTGVTDTQYF	TGTGCCAGCAGCACAGGGGTTACAGATACGCAGTATTTT
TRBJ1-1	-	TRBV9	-	CASSPNLQGPEAFF	TGTGCCAGCAGCCCTAACCTACAGGGCCCTGAAGCTTTCTTT
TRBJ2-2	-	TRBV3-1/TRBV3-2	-	CASSQMGRGARRELFF	TGTGCCAGCAGCCAGATGGGACGGGGGGCTCGCCGGGAGCTGTTTTTT
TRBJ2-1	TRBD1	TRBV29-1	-	CSVDLDRGEQFF	TGCAGCGTTGACTTGGACAGGGGTGAGCAGTTCTTC
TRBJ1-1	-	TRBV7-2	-	CASSSPGRLNTEAFF	TGTGCCAGCAGCTCACCGGGGAGGTTGAACACTGAAGCTTTCTTT
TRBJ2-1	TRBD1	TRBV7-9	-	CASSRGQGIYNEQFF	TGTGCCAGCAGCCGGGGACAGGGGATCTACAATGAGCAGTTCTTC
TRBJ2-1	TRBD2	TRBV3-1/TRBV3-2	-	CASSQGGGDPQFF	TGTGCCAGCAGCCAAGGCGGGGGGGACCCTCAGTTCTTC
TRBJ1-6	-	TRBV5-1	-	CASSARDGNSPLHF	TGCGCCAGCAGCGCCCGGGACGGCAATTCACCCCTCCACTTT
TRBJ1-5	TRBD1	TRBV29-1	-	CSVAPPRQGGQPQHF	TGCAGCGTCGCCCCCCCAAGACAGGGCGGGCAGCCCCAGCATTTT
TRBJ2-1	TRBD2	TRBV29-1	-	CSVKGLAGAGVSYNEQFF	TGCAGCGTTAAGGGACTAGCGGGAGCTGGAGTATCCTACAATGAGCAGTTCTTC
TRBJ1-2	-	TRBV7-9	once	CASSLGEGLNYGYTF	TGTGCCAGCAGCCTGGGTGAAGGACTAAACTATGGCTACACCTTC
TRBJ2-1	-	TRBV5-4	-	CASSPRAGSPDEQFF	TGTGCCAGCAGCCCGAGGGCAGGGTCCCCCGATGAGCAGTTCTTC
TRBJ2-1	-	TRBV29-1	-	CSVEDYREREQFF	TGCAGCGTTGAAGATTATCGGGAGAGAGAGCAGTTCTTC